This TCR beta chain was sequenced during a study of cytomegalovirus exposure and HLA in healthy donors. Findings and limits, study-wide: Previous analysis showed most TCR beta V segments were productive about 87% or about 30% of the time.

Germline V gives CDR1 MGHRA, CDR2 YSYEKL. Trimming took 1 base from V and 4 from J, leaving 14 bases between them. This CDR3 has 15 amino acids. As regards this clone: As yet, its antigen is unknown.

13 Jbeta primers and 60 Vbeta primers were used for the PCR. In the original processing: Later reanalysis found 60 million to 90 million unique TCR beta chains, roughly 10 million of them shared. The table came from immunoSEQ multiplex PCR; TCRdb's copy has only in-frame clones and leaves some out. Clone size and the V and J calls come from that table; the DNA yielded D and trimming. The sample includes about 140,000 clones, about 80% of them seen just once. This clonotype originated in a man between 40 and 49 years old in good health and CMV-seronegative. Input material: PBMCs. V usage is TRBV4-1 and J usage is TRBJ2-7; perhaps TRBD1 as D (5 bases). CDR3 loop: CASSQVVQGLYEQYF. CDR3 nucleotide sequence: TGCGCCAGCAGCCAAGTCGTCCAGGGCCTATACGAGCAGTACTTC.